This T cell receptor beta chain was obtained from a study of Ad26.COV2.S vaccination and SARS-CoV-2 variants. Study results and limitations: Vaccinated and placebo-treated recipients had similar non-spike TCR breadth. Total T cell responses were possibly underestimated by TCR breadth and depth analyses.

Treatment described: 15 to 20 received Ad26.COV2.S at low or high dose, single or two shots; five or six received placebo; per-sample allocation not given. At day 63 after the first vaccine or placebo injection, samples were drawn. Expression of Wuhan-strain SARS-CoV-2 spike came from the Ad26 vector that formed the vaccine. Using immunoSEQ multiplex PCR, the repertoire was profiled, and TCRdb retains in-frame clones only, with some absent. The data show over 400,000 clones, around 93% seen once. As for this clone: Its antigen is unidentified.

This CDR3 is 13 amino acids long. Germline-derived CDR1 and CDR2 are GTSNPN and SVGIG (reference sequence). The ends were cut back, 0 bases at V and 5 bases at J, with 8 bases in the middle. The TCR was taken from a person between 18 and 65 years old who received the Ad26.COV2.S COVID-19 vaccine or a placebo. Sequenced material: peripheral blood, taken in a trial of Ad26.COV2.S vaccine versus placebo. This chain joins TRBV30 and TRBJ1-5; no reliable D call. CDR3 in amino acids: CAWSVMRHQPQHF. The CDR3 nucleotides read TGTGCCTGGAGTGTGATGAGGCATCAGCCCCAGCATTTT.